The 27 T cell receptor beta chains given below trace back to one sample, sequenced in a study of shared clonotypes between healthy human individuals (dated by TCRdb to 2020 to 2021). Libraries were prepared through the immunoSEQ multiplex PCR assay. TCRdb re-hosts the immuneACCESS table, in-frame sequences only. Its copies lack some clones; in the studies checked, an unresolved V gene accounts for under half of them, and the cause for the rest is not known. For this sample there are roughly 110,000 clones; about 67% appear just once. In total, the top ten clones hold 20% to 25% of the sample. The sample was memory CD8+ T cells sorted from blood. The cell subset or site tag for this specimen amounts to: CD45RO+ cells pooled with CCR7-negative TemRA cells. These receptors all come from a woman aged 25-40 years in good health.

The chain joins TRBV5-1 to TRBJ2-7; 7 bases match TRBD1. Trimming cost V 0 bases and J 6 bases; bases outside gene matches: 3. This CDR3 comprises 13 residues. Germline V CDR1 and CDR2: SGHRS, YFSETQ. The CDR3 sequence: CASSLETGPEQYF. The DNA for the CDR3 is TGCGCCAGCAGCTTGGAGACAGGGCCCGAGCAGTACTTC.

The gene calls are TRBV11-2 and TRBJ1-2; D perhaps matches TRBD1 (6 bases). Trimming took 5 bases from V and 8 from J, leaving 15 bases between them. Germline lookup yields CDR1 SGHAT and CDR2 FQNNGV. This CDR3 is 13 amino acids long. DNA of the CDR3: TGTGCCAGCAGCCAGAAGGGGGGGCTCGGCTACACCTTC. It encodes CASSQKGGLGYTF.

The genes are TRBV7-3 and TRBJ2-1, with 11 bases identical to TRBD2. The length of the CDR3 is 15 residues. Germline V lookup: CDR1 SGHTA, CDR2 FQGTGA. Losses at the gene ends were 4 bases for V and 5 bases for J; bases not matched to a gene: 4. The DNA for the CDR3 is TGTGCCAGCAGCTCAATGGGACTAGCGGACAATGAGCAGTTCTTC. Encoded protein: CASSSMGLADNEQFF.

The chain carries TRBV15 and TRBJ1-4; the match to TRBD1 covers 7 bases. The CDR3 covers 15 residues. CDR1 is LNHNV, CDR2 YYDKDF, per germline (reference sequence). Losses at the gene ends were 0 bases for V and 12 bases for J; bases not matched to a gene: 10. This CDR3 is CATSRDREGARQLFF. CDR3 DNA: TGTGCCACCAGCAGAGATCGGGAGGGGGCGCGTCAACTGTTTTTT.

CDR3 nucleotide sequence: TGCGCCAGCAGGAGCGGGACAGGCCGCGGGGAAAAACTGTTTTTT. It is translated as CASRSGTGRGEKLFF. The rearrangement uses TRBV10-2 and TRBJ1-4; 8 nucleotides match TRBD1. Trimming cost V 6 bases and J 8 bases; bases outside gene matches: 11. This CDR3 contains 15 residues. Germline CDR1 is WSHSY and CDR2 is SAAADI.

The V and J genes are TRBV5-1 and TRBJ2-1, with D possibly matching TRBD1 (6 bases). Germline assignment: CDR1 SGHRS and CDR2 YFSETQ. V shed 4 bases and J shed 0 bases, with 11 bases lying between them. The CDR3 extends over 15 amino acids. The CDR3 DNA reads TGCGCCAGCAGCCGGGACACGCTCTCCTACAATGAGCAGTTCTTC. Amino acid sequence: CASSRDTLSYNEQFF.

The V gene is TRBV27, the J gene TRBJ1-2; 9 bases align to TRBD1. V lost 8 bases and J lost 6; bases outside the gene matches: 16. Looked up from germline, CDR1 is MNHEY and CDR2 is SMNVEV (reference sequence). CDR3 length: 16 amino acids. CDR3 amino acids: CASAGGHGTGRDGYTF. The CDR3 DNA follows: TGTGCCAGCGCTGGGGGTCATGGGACAGGGCGAGATGGCTACACCTTC.

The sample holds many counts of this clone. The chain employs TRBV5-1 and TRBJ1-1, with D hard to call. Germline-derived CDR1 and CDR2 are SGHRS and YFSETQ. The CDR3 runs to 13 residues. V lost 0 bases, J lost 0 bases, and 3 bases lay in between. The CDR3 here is CASSLEMNTEAFF. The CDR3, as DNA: TGCGCCAGCAGCTTGGAGATGAACACTGAAGCTTTCTTT.

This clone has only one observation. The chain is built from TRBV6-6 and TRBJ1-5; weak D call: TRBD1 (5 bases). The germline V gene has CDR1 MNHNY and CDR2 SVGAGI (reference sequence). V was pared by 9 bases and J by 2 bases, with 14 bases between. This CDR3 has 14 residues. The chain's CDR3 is CASEWGEGNQPQHF. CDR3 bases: TGTGCCAGTGAATGGGGGGAGGGCAATCAGCCCCAGCATTTT.

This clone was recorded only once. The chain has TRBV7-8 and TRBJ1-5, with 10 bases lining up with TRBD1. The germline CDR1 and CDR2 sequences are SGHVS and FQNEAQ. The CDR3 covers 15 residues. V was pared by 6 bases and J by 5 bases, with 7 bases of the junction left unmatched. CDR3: CASRGDRGKDQPQHF. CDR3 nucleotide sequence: TGTGCCAGCAGAGGGGACAGGGGTAAGGATCAGCCCCAGCATTTT.

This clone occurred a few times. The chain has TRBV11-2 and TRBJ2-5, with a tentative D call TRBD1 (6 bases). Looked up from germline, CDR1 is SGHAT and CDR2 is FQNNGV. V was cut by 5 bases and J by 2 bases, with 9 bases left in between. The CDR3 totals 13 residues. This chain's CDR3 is CASSLGQQETQYF. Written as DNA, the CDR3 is TGTGCCAGCAGCCTTGGACAGCAAGAGACCCAGTACTTC.

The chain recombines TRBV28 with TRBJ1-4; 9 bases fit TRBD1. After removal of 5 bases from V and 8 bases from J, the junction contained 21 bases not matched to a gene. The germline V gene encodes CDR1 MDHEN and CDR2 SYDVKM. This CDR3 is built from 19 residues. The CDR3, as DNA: TGTGCCAGCAGTGCGATTCGGGACCGGGACAGGGTTTTTAGGGAAAAACTGTTTTTT. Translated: CASSAIRDRDRVFREKLFF.

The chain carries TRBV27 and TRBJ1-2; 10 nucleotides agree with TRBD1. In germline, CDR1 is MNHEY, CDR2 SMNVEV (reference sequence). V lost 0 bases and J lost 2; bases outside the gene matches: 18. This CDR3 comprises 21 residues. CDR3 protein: CASSLSLGQGETGLENYGYTF. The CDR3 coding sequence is TGTGCCAGCAGTTTATCGTTAGGACAGGGGGAGACCGGGCTCGAGAACTATGGCTACACCTTC.

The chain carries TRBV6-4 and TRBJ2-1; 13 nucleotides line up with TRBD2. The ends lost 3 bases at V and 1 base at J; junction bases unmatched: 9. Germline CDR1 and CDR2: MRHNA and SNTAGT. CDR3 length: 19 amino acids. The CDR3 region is CASSESEELAGGSYNEQFF. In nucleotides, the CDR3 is TGTGCCAGCAGTGAGTCTGAAGAACTAGCGGGGGGGTCCTACAATGAGCAGTTCTTC.

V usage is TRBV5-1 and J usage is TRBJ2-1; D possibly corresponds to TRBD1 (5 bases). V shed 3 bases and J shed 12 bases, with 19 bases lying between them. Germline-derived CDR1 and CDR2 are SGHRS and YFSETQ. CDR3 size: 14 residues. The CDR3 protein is CASSSNRQEQGQFF. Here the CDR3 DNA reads TGCGCCAGCAGCTCCAACCGCCAAGAGCAGGGGCAGTTCTTC.

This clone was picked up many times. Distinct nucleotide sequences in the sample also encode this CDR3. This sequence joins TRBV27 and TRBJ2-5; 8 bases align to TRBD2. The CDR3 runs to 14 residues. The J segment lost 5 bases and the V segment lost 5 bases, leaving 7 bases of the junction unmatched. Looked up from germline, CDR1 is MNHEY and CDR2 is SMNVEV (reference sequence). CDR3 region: CASSPGTRGETQYF. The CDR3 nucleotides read TGTGCCAGCAGTCCAGGGACTAGAGGGGAGACCCAGTACTTC.

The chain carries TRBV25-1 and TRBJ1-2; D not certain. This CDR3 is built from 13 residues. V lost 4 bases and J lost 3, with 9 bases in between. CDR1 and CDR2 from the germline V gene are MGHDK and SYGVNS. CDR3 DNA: TGTGCCAGCAGTGTGGCCAGCCACTATGGCTACACCTTC. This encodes CASSVASHYGYTF.

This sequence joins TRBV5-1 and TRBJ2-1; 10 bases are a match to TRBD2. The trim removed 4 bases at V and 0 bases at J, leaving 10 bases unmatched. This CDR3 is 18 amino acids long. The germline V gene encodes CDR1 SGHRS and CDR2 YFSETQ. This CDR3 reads CASSQARTSGSSYNEQFF. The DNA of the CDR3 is TGCGCCAGCAGCCAGGCTCGGACTAGCGGAAGCTCCTACAATGAGCAGTTCTTC.

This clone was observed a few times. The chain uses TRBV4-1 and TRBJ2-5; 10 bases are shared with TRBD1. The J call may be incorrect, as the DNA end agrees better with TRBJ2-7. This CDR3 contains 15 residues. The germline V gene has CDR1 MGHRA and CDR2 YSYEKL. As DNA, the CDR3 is TGCGCCAGCAGCCAATCCGGGACAGGGGTCCACGAGCAGTACTTC. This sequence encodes CASSQSGTGVHEQYF.

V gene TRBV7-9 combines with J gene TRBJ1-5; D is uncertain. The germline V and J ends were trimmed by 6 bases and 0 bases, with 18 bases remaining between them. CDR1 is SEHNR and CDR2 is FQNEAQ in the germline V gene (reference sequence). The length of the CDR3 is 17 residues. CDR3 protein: CASRPDDPNYSNQPQHF. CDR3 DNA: TGTGCCAGCAGGCCCGACGATCCCAATTATAGCAATCAGCCCCAGCATTTT.

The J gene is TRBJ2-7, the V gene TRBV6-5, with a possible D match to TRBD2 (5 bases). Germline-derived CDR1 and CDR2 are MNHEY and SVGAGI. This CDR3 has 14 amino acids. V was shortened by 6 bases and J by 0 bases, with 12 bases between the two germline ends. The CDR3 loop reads CASSHRRGSYEQYF. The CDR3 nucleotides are TGTGCCAGCAGCCACCGACGGGGCTCCTACGAGCAGTACTTC.

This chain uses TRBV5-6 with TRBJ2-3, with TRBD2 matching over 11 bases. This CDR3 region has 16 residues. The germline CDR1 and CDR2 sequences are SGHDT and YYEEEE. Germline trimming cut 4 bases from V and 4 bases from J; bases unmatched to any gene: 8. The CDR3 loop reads CASSRGLAEKADTQYF. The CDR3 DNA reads TGTGCCAGCAGCCGGGGACTAGCGGAGAAGGCAGATACGCAGTATTTT.

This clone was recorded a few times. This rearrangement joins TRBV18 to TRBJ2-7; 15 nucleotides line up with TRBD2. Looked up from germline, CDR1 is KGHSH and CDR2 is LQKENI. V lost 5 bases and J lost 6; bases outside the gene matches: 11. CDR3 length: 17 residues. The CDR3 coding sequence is TGTGCCAGCTCAAAACCGGGACTAGCGGGAGGAATGCCCGAGCAGTACTTC. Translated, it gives CASSKPGLAGGMPEQYF.

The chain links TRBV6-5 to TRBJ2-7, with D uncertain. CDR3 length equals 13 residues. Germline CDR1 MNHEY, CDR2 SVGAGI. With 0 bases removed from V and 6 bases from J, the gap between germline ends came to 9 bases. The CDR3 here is CASSYSIYTEQYF. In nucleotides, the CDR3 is TGTGCCAGCAGTTACTCGATCTATACCGAGCAGTACTTC.

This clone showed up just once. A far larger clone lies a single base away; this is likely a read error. DNA of the CDR3: TGTGCCAGCATTCCGGACGAGGGGAATGCTGAAGCTTTCTTT. Protein sequence: CASIPDEGNAEAFF. The rearrangement joins TRBV28 to TRBJ1-1, with D perhaps matching TRBD1 (5 bases). V dropped 7 bases and J dropped 6 bases, with 18 bases sitting between them. This CDR3 is built from 14 residues. Germline values: CDR1 MDHEN, CDR2 SYDVKM. Using reference TRBV28 and TRBJ1-1 for the parts outside the CDR3, the full variable domain is DVKVTQSSRYLVKRTGEKVFLECVQDMDHENMFWYRQDPGLGLRLIYFSYDVKMKEKGDIPEGYSVSREKKERFSLILESASTNQTSMYLCASIPDEGNAEAFFGQGTRLTVV.

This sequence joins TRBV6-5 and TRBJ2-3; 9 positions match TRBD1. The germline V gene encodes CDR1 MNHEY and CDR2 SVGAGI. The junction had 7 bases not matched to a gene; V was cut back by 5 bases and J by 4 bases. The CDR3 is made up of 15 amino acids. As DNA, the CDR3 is TGTGCCAGCAGTCCGATGGACAGGGGCCCAGATACGCAGTATTTT. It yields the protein CASSPMDRGPDTQYF.

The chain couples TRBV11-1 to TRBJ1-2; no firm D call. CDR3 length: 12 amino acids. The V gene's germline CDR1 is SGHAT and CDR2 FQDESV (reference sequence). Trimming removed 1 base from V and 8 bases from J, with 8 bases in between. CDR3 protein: CASSLVRQGYTF. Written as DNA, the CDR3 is TGTGCCAGCAGCTTAGTAAGGCAAGGCTACACCTTC.